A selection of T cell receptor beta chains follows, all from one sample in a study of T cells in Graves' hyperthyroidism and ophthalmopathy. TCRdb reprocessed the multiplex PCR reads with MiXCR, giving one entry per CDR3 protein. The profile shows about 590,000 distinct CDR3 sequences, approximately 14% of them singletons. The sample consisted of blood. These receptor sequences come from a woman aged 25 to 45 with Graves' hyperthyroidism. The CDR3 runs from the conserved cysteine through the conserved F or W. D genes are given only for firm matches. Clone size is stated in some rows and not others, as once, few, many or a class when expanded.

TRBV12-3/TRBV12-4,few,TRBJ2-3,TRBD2,TGTGCCAGCAGTACTTCCGGGACTAGCGGGAGGGCGGGAGATACGCAGTATTTT,CASSTSGTSGRAGDTQYF
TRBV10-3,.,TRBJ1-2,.,TGTGCCACCATGGAAGGGGTTTTGATATCTGGCTACACCTTC,CATMEGVLISGYTF
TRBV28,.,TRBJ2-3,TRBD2,TGTGCCAGCAGTGGGTCAGCGGGAGGGGACGTGAGCACAGATACGCAGTATTTT,CASSGSAGGDVSTDTQYF
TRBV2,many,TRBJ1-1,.,TGTGCCAGCAGTGAACAGTGGGCTGAAGCTTTCTTT,CASSEQWAEAFF
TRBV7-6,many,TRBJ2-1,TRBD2,TGTGCCAGCAGCCTCAGACTGGCGGGAGTATGGAATGAGCAGTTCTTC,CASSLRLAGVWNEQFF
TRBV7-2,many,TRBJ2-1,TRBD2,TGTGCCAGCGAAGACCTAGCGGGATTTTACTCCTACAATGAGCAGTTCTTC,CASEDLAGFYSYNEQFF
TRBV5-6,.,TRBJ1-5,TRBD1,TGTGCCAGCAGCCGCAAAGGGACAGGGTACGGGAGTCAGCCCCAGCATTTT,CASSRKGTGYGSQPQHF
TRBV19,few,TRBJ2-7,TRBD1,TGTGCCAGTAGTATATCAGGGGGCCCCACCTACGAGCAGTACTTC,CASSISGGPTYEQYF
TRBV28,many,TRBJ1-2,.,TGTGCCAGCAACCTCCCCCCTGGATCGGACTATGGCTACACCTTC,CASNLPPGSDYGYTF
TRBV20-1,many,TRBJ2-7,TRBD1,TGCAGTGCTGGGACAGGGGGCTACGAGCAGTACTTC,CSAGTGGYEQYF
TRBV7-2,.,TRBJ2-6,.,TGTGCCAGCACCTTTAGCATCTCTGGGGCCAACGTCCTGACTTTC,CASTFSISGANVLTF
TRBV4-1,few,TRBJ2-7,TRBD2,TGCGCCAGCAGCCAAGATCTCGCTAGCGGGAGGGTCGGCGAGCAGTACTTC,CASSQDLASGRVGEQYF
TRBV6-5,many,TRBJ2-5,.,TGTGCCAGCAGTTACGAGGACAGAGGGGGGCGGGAGACCCAGTACTTC,CASSYEDRGGRETQYF
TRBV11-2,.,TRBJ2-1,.,TGTGCCAGCAGCCCACGAGCCGGGACCCTGCAGTTCTTC,CASSPRAGTLQFF
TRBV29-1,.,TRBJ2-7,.,TGCAGCGTTAATGCTTGGAACGAGCAGTACTTC,CSVNAWNEQYF
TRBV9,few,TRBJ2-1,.,TGTGCCAGCAGCGTAGCTGGCAGGCCAGCTGGTGAGCAGTTCTTC,CASSVAGRPAGEQFF
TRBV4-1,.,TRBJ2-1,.,TGCGCCAGCAGCCGCCTCGGGACTCCTTACAATGAGCAGTTCTTC,CASSRLGTPYNEQFF
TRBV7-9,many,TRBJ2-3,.,TGTGCCAGCAGCTTAGTTGACGTCCGCACAGATACGCAGTATTTT,CASSLVDVRTDTQYF
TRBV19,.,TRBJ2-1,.,TGTGCCAGTAGTATAGCCAAACCCGGAGGGGGGAGGGGCAATGAGCAGTTCTTC,CASSIAKPGGGRGNEQFF
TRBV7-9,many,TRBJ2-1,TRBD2,TGTGCCAGCAGCTTAGCCGGGACTAGCGGGAGGGATGAGCAGTTCTTC,CASSLAGTSGRDEQFF
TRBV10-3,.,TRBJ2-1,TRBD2,TGTGCCATCAGTGAGCTGGCCAGCGGGAAGGTAAATGAGCAGTTCTTC,CAISELASGKVNEQFF
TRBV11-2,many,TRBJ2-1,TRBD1,TGTGCCAGCAGCGAGGGACAGGAGCAGTTCTTC,CASSEGQEQFF
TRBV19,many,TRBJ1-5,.,TGTGCCAGTAATCACCCGGGTGGCAATCAGCCCCAGCATTTT,CASNHPGGNQPQHF
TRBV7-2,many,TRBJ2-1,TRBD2,TGTGCCAGCAGCTTAGTTATTACTAGCGGAGGGGAGCAGTTCTTC,CASSLVITSGGEQFF
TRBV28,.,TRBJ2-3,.,TGTGCCAGCAGTTTACTGGGTAAAACAGATACGCAGTATTTT,CASSLLGKTDTQYF
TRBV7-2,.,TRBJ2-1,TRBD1,TGTGCCAGCAGCAAAGACAGGGTAGATGAGCAGTTCTTC,CASSKDRVDEQFF
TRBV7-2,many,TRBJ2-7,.,TGTGCCAGCAGCTTAGGACAGGAGAACTACGAGCAGTACTTC,CASSLGQENYEQYF
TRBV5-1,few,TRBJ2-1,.,TGCGCCAGCAGCTTGGAACGGGCACCCGGGGGATATTACAATGAGCAGTTCTTC,CASSLERAPGGYYNEQFF
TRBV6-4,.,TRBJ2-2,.,TGTGCCAGCAGTTTGGGGCGGATCGGCAACACCGGGGAGCTGTTTTTT,CASSLGRIGNTGELFF
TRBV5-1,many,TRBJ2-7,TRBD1,TGCGCCAGCAGCAAGGGACAGACCTACGAGCAGTACTTC,CASSKGQTYEQYF
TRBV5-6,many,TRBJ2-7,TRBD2,TGTGCCAGCAGCTTAGGAGCGGGAGACGAGCAGTACTTC,CASSLGAGDEQYF
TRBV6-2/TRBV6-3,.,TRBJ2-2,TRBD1,TGTGCCAGCAGTAGGAAGGGACAGGGCACCGGGGAGCTGTTTTTT,CASSRKGQGTGELFF
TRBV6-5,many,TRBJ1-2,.,TGTGCCAGCAGTTCTCGAGACGCTTATGGCTACACCTTC,CASSSRDAYGYTF
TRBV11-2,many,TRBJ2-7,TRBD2,TGTGCCAGCAGCCCTAGCGGGAGGGGGTTCGAGCAGTACTTC,CASSPSGRGFEQYF
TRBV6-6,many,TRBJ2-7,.,TGTGCCAGCAGTTACGTGGGGGGCCGCGAGCAGTACTTC,CASSYVGGREQYF
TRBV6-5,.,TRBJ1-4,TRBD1,TGTGCCAGCAGTTACTGGGCCGGGACAGGGGACGGAACTAATGAAAAACTGGTTTTT,CASSYWAGTGDGTNEKLVF
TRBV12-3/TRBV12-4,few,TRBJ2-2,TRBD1,TGTGCCAGCAAGGTGGGACAGAACGGGGAGCTGTTTTTT,CASKVGQNGELFF
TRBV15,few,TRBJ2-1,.,TGTGCCACCAGCAGAGTGACGCCTCCACCCGAGCAGTTCTTC,CATSRVTPPPEQFF
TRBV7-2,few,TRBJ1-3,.,TGTGCCAGCAGCTTAAACCTCGGACAGACAAGCTCTGGAAACACCATATATTTT,CASSLNLGQTSSGNTIYF
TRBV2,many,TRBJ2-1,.,TGTGCCAGCAGTGAAATGGGCAAGGGAGTTTACAATGAGCAGTTCTTC,CASSEMGKGVYNEQFF
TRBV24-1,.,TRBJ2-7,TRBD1,TGTGCCACCAGTGCAGGGGGCTACGAGCAGTACTTC,CATSAGGYEQYF
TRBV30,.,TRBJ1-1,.,TGTGCCTGGGACGGGGGTACATCTTTCTTT,CAWDGGTSFF
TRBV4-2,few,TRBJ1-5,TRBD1,TGTGCCAGCAGCCAAGATCCAGGGGGGCAGGTTCAGCCCCAGCATTTT,CASSQDPGGQVQPQHF
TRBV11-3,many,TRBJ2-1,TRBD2,TGTGCCAGCAGCTTAAAACTAGCGGACTACAATGAGCAGTTCTTC,CASSLKLADYNEQFF
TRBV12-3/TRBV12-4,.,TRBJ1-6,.,TGTGCCAGCAGTCAGACAGAGTTAAATTCACCCCTCCACTTT,CASSQTELNSPLHF
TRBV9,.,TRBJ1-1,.,TGTGCCAGCAGCGCCGGGGGCAGATATTACACTGAAGCTTTCTTT,CASSAGGRYYTEAFF
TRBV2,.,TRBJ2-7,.,TGTGCCAGCAGTGCTCCGGGGGGCATCTACGAGCAGTACTTC,CASSAPGGIYEQYF
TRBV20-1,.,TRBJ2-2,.,TGCAGTGCTAGTCGACCTATCAACACCGGGGAGCTGTTTTTT,CSASRPINTGELFF
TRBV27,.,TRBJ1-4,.,TGTGCCAGCAGTTTATCAGGGACTACTCTCGAAAAACTGTTTTTT,CASSLSGTTLEKLFF
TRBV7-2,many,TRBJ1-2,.,TGTGCCAGCAGCTTAGGGCCCGGCCCGGGGAGAGATGGCTACACCTTC,CASSLGPGPGRDGYTF
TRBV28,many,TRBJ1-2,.,TGTGCCAGCAGTTCTACGGACGCGGGGGGCTACACCTTC,CASSSTDAGGYTF
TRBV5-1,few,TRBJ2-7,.,TGCGCCAGCAGCTTGGACGGGGTCTACGAGCAGTACTTC,CASSLDGVYEQYF
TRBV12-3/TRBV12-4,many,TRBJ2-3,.,TGTGCCAGCAGTTTCCTAGCGTTGAGCACAGATACGCAGTATTTT,CASSFLALSTDTQYF
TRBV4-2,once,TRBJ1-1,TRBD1,TGTGCCAGCAGCCAGACGCGGGACAGGGTGAACACTGAAGCTTTCTTT,CASSQTRDRVNTEAFF
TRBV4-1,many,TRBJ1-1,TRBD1,TGCGCCAGCGGGGAGGGGGCGATGAACACTGAAGCTTTCTTT,CASGEGAMNTEAFF
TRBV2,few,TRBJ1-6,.,TGTGCCAGCAGTGGACTAATGAGGGATTCACCCCTCCACTTT,CASSGLMRDSPLHF